This TCR beta chain was recorded in a study of low-dose radiotherapy and immunotherapy resistance in tumors. Study context: Intravenous ipilimumab 1 mg/kg every six weeks was given with nivolumab 240 mg every two weeks.

V lost 1 base, J lost 4 bases, and 6 bases stayed unmatched. Germline values: CDR1 LGHNA, CDR2 YSLEER. There are 16 residues in the CDR3. This clonotype has more than one count but fewer than ten. cDNA synthesis used a TRAV/TRBV-specific primer set for both chains. For amplifying TCRs, the PCR ran for approximately 18 cycles with Phusion, which was used together with a constant-region primer and the adapter on the V primers. In vitro transcription served to amplify the mRNA that had been isolated. MiXCR was run by TCRdb on the reads, yielding one entry per CDR3 protein. The table records approximately 84,000 distinct CDR3 sequences, around a sixth of them present only once. Time point indicated: after trial treatment. Specified treatment: LDRT plus nivolumab, ipilimumab, low-dose cyclophosphamide and aspirin (RACIN trial). Along with nivolumab and ipilimumab, donors received aspirin, low-dose cyclophosphamide and low-dose radiotherapy.

The chain combines TRBV4-3 with TRBJ2-1; TRBD2 matches at 8 bases. This receptor was taken from a male donor with prostate cancer. The sample in question was PBMCs, obtained after low-dose radiotherapy plus immunotherapy. The CDR3 here is CASSQASGRAYNEQFF. The CDR3 DNA is TGCGCCAGCAGCCAAGCCAGCGGGAGAGCATACAATGAGCAGTTCTTC.